These T cell receptor beta chains were read from a single sample in a study of OX40 agonist ivuxolimab in advanced cancers. Assay used: immunoSEQ multiplex PCR; TCRdb lists only in-frame clones, some missing. This table has about 66,000 clones, 80% to 85% appearing once. The sample consisted of CD4+ or CD8+ T cells sorted from blood, taken in a trial of the OX40 agonist ivuxolimab. The source is an adult with an advanced solid tumor such as melanoma, head and neck, liver or kidney cancer. The conserved cysteine and the conserved F or W are not part of the CDR3 here. The D gene is left open where the match is weak.

D gene	V gene	CDR3 protein
.	TRBV21-1	ASSKLGFPGAYGYT
TRBD2	TRBV4-1	ASSPSPGGLFEQY
TRBD1	TRBV9	ASSARRTGQETQY
.	TRBV9	ASSVEGAYTGELF
.	TRBV9	ASSPAGNTIY
.	TRBV6-1	ASSEMRTAVGYT
TRBD2	TRBV7-9	ASSFLAGGSTDTQY
.	TRBV7-2	ASSRGETQY
.	TRBV5-1	ASRVNSGTEAF
TRBD1	TRBV4-1	ASSHTIGTGAKEKLF
TRBD1	TRBV7-6	ASRGQGITGELF
.	TRBV6-1	ASRRIYEQY
.	TRBV19	ASSERQPGELF
.	TRBV4-1	ASTRDSALYGNTIY
.	TRBV14	ASSLRGVEADTGELF
.	TRBV19	ASSVRTVMNTEAF
.	TRBV4-2	ASSQDGLVEQY
.	TRBV7-8	ASSTVGGPNDPQH
TRBD1	TRBV6-5	ASSYGTGISGNTIY
.	TRBV5-1	ASSLVGPITDTQY
.	TRBV5-4	ASSSNQWVTEAF
.	TRBV28	ASSFAGAHEQY
.	TRBV28	ASSLLRGQPQH
.	TRBV7-9	ASSFGDRGSTEAF
.	TRBV5-5	ASSLAPADYGYT
TRBD1	TRBV28	ASSNRGRVETQY
.	TRBV6-1	ASSESRAGQPQH
.	TRBV6-1	ASSLLRDTDTQY